The source of this T cell receptor (beta chain) is a study of breast tumors, draining lymph nodes, adjacent tissues. TCRdb used MiXCR to reprocess the multiplex PCR reads, holding one entry per CDR3 protein. The data show 85,000 to 120,000 distinct CDR3 sequences, 30% seen once. Germline V CDR1 and CDR2: SGHRS, YFSETQ. Trimming took 0 bases from V and 9 from J, leaving 16 bases between them. The CDR3 is 15 residues long. Axillary draining lymph nodes of breast cancer patients supplied the node samples. Sequencing used axillary lymph node tissue. This chain connects TRBV5-1 to TRBJ2-1, with D possibly TRBD2 on 5 matching bases. The TCR comes from a female donor with breast cancer. Some clones in this sample may be carry-over from other donors' samples. The CDR3: CASSLESTPRGEQFF. For the CDR3, the DNA is TGCGCCAGCAGCTTGGAGTCGACCCCACGGGGTGAGCAGTTCTTC.